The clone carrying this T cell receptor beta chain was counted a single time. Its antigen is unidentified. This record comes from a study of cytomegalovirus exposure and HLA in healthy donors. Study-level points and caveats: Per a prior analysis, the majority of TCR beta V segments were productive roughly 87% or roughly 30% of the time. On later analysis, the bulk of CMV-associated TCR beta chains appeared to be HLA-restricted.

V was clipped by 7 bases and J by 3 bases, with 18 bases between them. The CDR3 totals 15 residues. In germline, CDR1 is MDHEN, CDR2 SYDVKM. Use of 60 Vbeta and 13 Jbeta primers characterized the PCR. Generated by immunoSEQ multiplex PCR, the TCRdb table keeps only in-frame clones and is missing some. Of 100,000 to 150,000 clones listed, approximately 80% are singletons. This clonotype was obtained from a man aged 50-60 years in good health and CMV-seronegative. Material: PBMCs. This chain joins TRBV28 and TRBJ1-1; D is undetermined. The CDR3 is CASNPLAPSDTEAFF. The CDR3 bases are TGTGCCAGCAACCCCCTCGCCCCGTCGGACACTGAAGCTTTCTTT.